This T cell receptor (beta chain) was observed in a study of T cell responses to AZD1222 COVID-19 vaccine. About the study: It was second doses at about 4 or about 12 weeks that were pooled. Study-wide findings and caveats: Spike-specific TCR breadth and depth were elevated following two AZD1222 doses. Unmutated regions of variants are reportedly targeted by nearly half of spike-specific TCRs. Just a handful of AZD1222 recipients tested seropositive at baseline.

As concerns this clone: No antigen is known for it.

CDR1 is MNHEY and CDR2 is SVGAGI in the germline V gene. The CDR3 runs 14 residues. After removal of 6 bases from V and 4 bases from J, the junction contained 6 bases not matched to a gene. Profiled with immunoSEQ multiplex PCR; TCRdb holds only in-frame clones, not every one. The sample has roughly 91,000 clones, about nine tenths seen once. The source is an adult in good health. The sequences come from peripheral blood, collected on day 0 of AZD1222 vaccination. This rearrangement joins TRBV6-5 to TRBJ1-1; TRBD1 agrees at 9 bases. The CDR3 DNA reads as TGTGCCAGCAGAGGCGGACAGGGGATCACTGAAGCTTTCTTT. Protein: CASRGGQGITEAFF.